Each of the 14 T cell receptor beta chains below was sequenced from the same sample in a study of blood T cell repertoires in COVID-19. The protocol was immunoSEQ multiplex PCR, while the TCRdb copy is restricted to in-frame clones and leaves out a portion. Counted here are just over 350,000 clones, 75% to 90% occurring once; the ten biggest clones make up 7.1%. Material: peripheral blood. All receptors derive from a woman aged 60-75 years with COVID-19, enrolled during active disease.

The chain joins TRBV6-5 to TRBJ2-7; possible D gene TRBD2, 6 bases. The CDR3 loop spans 12 amino acids. Germline assignment: CDR1 MNHEY and CDR2 SVGAGI. V dropped 8 bases and J dropped 4 bases, with 12 bases sitting between them. The CDR3 nucleotides read TGTGCCAGCGGTCCCGGAGGGTACGAGCAGTACTTC. It is translated as CASGPGGYEQYF.

The J gene is TRBJ2-7, the V gene TRBV5-5; TRBD1 matches 10 bases. V was pared by 0 bases and J by 2 bases, with 2 bases of the junction left unmatched. Germline V gives CDR1 SGHKS, CDR2 YYEKEE (reference sequence). This CDR3 is built from 15 residues. CDR3 residues: CASSLVGQGTYEQYF. CDR3 bases: TGTGCCAGCAGCTTGGTGGGACAGGGGACCTACGAGCAGTACTTC.

The chain couples TRBV18 to TRBJ1-2; 8 bases are shared with TRBD1. The CDR3 covers 13 residues. V gave up 3 bases and J gave up 4 bases; unmatched junction bases: 1. CDR1 is KGHSH and CDR2 is LQKENI in the germline V gene. The CDR3 nucleotides are TGTGCCAGCTCACCGACAGGGGCCTATGGCTACACCTTC. Translation gives CASSPTGAYGYTF.

The rearrangement uses TRBV6-5 and TRBJ2-7, with a possible D match to TRBD1 (6 bases). CDR1 and CDR2 (germline): MNHEY, SVGAGI. The length of the CDR3 is 16 residues. V gave up 4 bases and J gave up 5 bases, with 21 bases separating them. The CDR3 region has the DNA TGTGCCAGCAGTTTACGGAGGACCCAGGGGTGGAACGAGCAGTACTTC. It yields the protein CASSLRRTQGWNEQYF.

This chain connects TRBV11-2 to TRBJ2-7; D gene ambiguous. This CDR3 contains 16 residues. With 5 bases removed from V and 4 bases from J, the gap between germline ends came to 21 bases. Germline V gives CDR1 SGHAT, CDR2 FQNNGV. The CDR3 is CASSAIKNSYGYEQYF. The CDR3 DNA sequence: TGTGCCAGCAGCGCGATTAAAAACTCCTACGGGTACGAGCAGTACTTC.

The genes are TRBV11-2 and TRBJ1-1; TRBD1 might be the D (5 bases). The CDR3 length is 12 residues. V lost 3 bases and J lost 7, with 9 bases in between. The germline V gene has CDR1 SGHAT and CDR2 FQNNGV. This CDR3 is CASSLAGGEAFF. DNA for the CDR3: TGTGCCAGCAGCTTGGCCGGGGGTGAAGCTTTCTTT.

The chain combines TRBV14 with TRBJ1-2; D not certain. CDR1 is SGHDN and CDR2 is FVKESK in the germline V gene. Trimming took off 3 bases at V and 3 bases at J, with 8 bases between the two ends. This CDR3 is built from 13 residues. The CDR3 is CASSQGRDYGYTF. For the CDR3, the DNA is TGTGCCAGCAGCCAGGGCAGAGACTATGGCTACACCTTC.

This clone was picked up one time. The gene calls are TRBV9 and TRBJ1-1, with D possibly TRBD1 on 5 matching bases. In germline, CDR1 is SGDLS, CDR2 YYNGEE. V dropped 3 bases and J dropped 6 bases, with 18 bases sitting between them. The CDR3 length is 15 residues. CDR3 sequence: CASSDRLGGSSEAFF. The DNA for the CDR3 is TGTGCCAGCAGCGACAGACTGGGGGGGTCTTCTGAAGCTTTCTTT.

This chain uses TRBV9 with TRBJ2-3; D ambiguous. The CDR3 totals 18 residues. With 1 base removed from V and 2 bases from J, the gap between germline ends came to 20 bases. Germline CDR1 is SGDLS and CDR2 is YYNGEE. CDR3 region: CASSVISSGFQATDTQYF. For the CDR3, the DNA is TGTGCCAGCAGCGTAATCAGCTCGGGTTTTCAAGCCACAGATACGCAGTATTTT.

The CDR3 DNA is TGTGCCAGCCGACAGGCCCCAACTAATGAAAAACTGTTTTTT. Amino acids: CASRQAPTNEKLFF. The V and J genes are TRBV19 and TRBJ1-4; maybe TRBD1 (6 bases). The V end was cut by 9 bases, the J end by 0 bases, with 11 bases between. The CDR3 contains 14 residues. CDR1 and CDR2 from the germline V gene are LNHDA and SQIVND (reference sequence).

Regarding this clone: Other DNA variants within this sample encode the same CDR3. In DNA, the CDR3 is TGCGCCAGCAGCTTGGGACTAGCGGGGGGTACGGATACGCAGTATTTT. It encodes CASSLGLAGGTDTQYF. The chain carries TRBV5-1 and TRBJ2-3, with TRBD2 matching 13 bases. There are 16 residues in the CDR3. After removal of 0 bases from V and 6 bases from J, the junction contained 4 bases not matched to a gene. CDR1 SGHRS and CDR2 YFSETQ come from the germline V gene.

J is TRBJ2-1 and V is TRBV6-6; 8 nucleotides match TRBD1. The junction had 4 bases not matched to a gene; V was cut back by 2 bases and J by 10 bases. This CDR3 region has 13 residues. CDR1 is MNHNY, CDR2 SVGAGI, per germline (reference sequence). The CDR3 here is CASSYDRGDEQFF. CDR3 DNA: TGTGCCAGCAGTTACGACAGGGGAGACGAGCAGTTCTTC.

The chain carries TRBV9 and TRBJ2-5; 7 positions match TRBD1. Trimming at V came to 4 bases and at J to 4 bases, leaving 7 bases not matched to a gene. Looked up from germline, CDR1 is SGDLS and CDR2 is YYNGEE. The CDR3 totals 14 residues. Here the CDR3 DNA reads TGTGCCAGCAGCAAACGGACAGGAGCAGAGACCCAGTACTTC. Translated: CASSKRTGAETQYF.

The chain recombines TRBV21-1 with TRBJ1-3; the listed D gene, TRBD1, was not tested against the DNA. TRBV21-1 is assigned pseudogene status. The CDR3 runs to 15 residues. The CDR3, as DNA: TGTGCCTTTCACCCAGGGACAGGGATCGGAAACACCATATATTTT. Amino acids: CAFHPGTGIGNTIYF.